Listed below are T cell receptor beta chains from one sample, sequenced in a study of T cell responses to AZD1222 COVID-19 vaccine. Profiled with immunoSEQ multiplex PCR; TCRdb holds only in-frame clones, not every one. The sample has around 190,000 clones, approximately 94% seen once. Sample: peripheral blood, taken 28 days after the second AZD1222 dose. The receptors were gathered from an adult who received the AZD1222 COVID-19 vaccine. Both conserved end residues are trimmed from each CDR3. D genes are given only for firm matches. Expanded clones are given a class, and other clones once, few, many or no size at all.

clone size	D gene	V gene	CDR3 protein
.	.	TRBV11-2	ASSSSPRGGTDTQY
.	.	TRBV10-3	AISDHSSSYEQY
few	.	TRBV11-2	ASSLGGHSEAF
.	.	TRBV25-1	ASSATYLGDGETQY
.	.	TRBV2	ASNQGGNQPQH
.	.	TRBV24-1	ATSEGDTRTDTQY
.	TRBD1	TRBV19	ASSIGTDLNGYT
.	TRBD2	TRBV15	ATSPTSGRSNEQF
once	.	TRBV19	ASNSGAQPQH
.	.	TRBV29-1	SVGGAPYGYT
.	TRBD1	TRBV18	ASSRRQGGTYEQY
.	.	TRBV12-5	ASGLGVASYNEQF
once	TRBD1	TRBV27	ASRIWTGAEEQY
.	.	TRBV12-5	ASGLVLGGGQPQH
.	.	TRBV18	ASSPPGKPNSPLH
.	.	TRBV7-2	ASSTGGAGSGNTIY
.	.	TRBV2	ASRRDLGYEQY
.	.	TRBV6-1	ASSDVGVGYGYT
.	TRBD1	TRBV7-9	ASSPRTGTNYGYT
.	.	TRBV15	ATSRDLGERETQY
.	.	TRBV20-1	SAVFNEQF
.	.	TRBV4-3	ASSHKQEDTEAF
.	.	TRBV30	AWSGLAGAEQY
.	TRBD1	TRBV5-4	ASSGDRASGANVLT
.	.	TRBV5-1	ASSLGGEAF
few	TRBD2	TRBV27	ASSLSWTSGYEQY
.	TRBD1	TRBV5-4	ASSGGQGPDTQY
.	.	TRBV2	ASGTYEQY
.	TRBD1	TRBV2	ASTQGGTYGYT
.	TRBD1	TRBV27	ASSGQVGNQPQH
.	.	TRBV6-5	AIGLNIQY